These 18 T cell receptor beta chains originate from one sample sequenced in a study of OX40 agonist ivuxolimab in advanced cancers. Repertoires were generated with immunoSEQ multiplex PCR, while TCRdb's copy carries only in-frame clones and drops some. The repertoire holds tens of thousands of clones, with roughly three quarters as singletons. Here the sequenced sample was CD4+ or CD8+ T cells sorted from blood, taken in a trial of the OX40 agonist ivuxolimab. These receptors were collected from an adult with an advanced solid tumor such as melanoma, head and neck, liver or kidney cancer.

The chain employs TRBV6-1 and TRBJ1-6, with no clear D. V shed 4 bases and J shed 0 bases, with 10 bases lying between them. The CDR3 extends over 16 amino acids. CDR1 is MNHNS, CDR2 SASEGT, per germline. In nucleotides, the CDR3 is TGTGCCAGCAGTGTACGAAGGGACTCCTATAATTCACCCCTCCACTTT. It translates to CASSVRRDSYNSPLHF.

The CDR3 protein is CASSFRNPGLAAQETQYF. The CDR3, as DNA: TGTGCCAGCAGCTTCCGAAACCCGGGACTAGCAGCCCAAGAGACCCAGTACTTC. The chain couples TRBV11-2 to TRBJ2-5, with 9 positions matching TRBD2. CDR3 size: 18 residues. CDR1 is SGHAT and CDR2 is FQNNGV in the germline V gene. V gave up 3 bases and J gave up 1 base; unmatched junction bases: 12.

V and J are TRBV28 and TRBJ1-2; possibly TRBD1 for D (6 bases). Trimming took 5 bases from V and 0 from J, leaving 19 bases between them. This CDR3 spans 17 amino acids. Germline V gene lookup returns CDR1 MDHEN and CDR2 SYDVKM. The CDR3 reads CASSPLGRAGANYGYTF. The CDR3 nucleotides are TGTGCCAGCAGTCCCCTGGGGCGAGCAGGGGCTAACTATGGCTACACCTTC.

In regard to this clone: Compared with germline, one end of the junction differs, possibly owing to a read error. This chain links TRBV5-1 with TRBJ2-5; TRBD1 might be the D (6 bases). Germline V lookup: CDR1 SGHRS, CDR2 YFSETQ. The CDR3 has 15 residues. CDR3 in amino acids: CASSFKRTAQETQYF. The CDR3 coding sequence is TGTGCCAGCAGCTTTAAACGGACAGCCCAAGAGACCCAGTACTTC.

This sequence joins TRBV7-2 and TRBJ2-1; D not certain. The CDR3 totals 12 residues. Trimming took off 0 bases at V and 6 bases at J, with 3 bases between the two ends. Germline-derived CDR1 and CDR2 are SGHTA and FQGNSA. This CDR3 is CASSLARNEQFF. The CDR3 DNA reads TGTGCCAGCAGCTTAGCACGCAATGAGCAGTTCTTC.

The V gene is TRBV4-1, the J gene TRBJ1-4; possibly TRBD1 for D (6 bases). The CDR3 is made up of 16 amino acids. Trimming left V 4 bases short and J 6 bases short, with 18 bases between. Germline CDR1 is MGHRA and CDR2 is YSYEKL. CDR3 in amino acids: CASSPLPQGSYEKLFF. Written as DNA, the CDR3 is TGCGCCAGCAGCCCCCTCCCCCAGGGGTCATATGAAAAACTGTTTTTT.

This chain joins TRBV29-1 and TRBJ1-1; no clear D. CDR1 is SQVTM, CDR2 ANQGSEA, per germline. This CDR3 is 14 amino acids long. The ends were cut back, 0 bases at V and 5 bases at J, with 13 bases in the middle. CDR3 sequence reads: CSVEDGGRSTEAFF. The CDR3 nucleotides are TGCAGCGTTGAAGATGGAGGAAGGAGTACTGAAGCTTTCTTT.

The chain is built from TRBV7-2 and TRBJ1-2, with D uncertain. V was pared by 10 bases and J by 4 bases, with 10 bases between. Germline V gene lookup returns CDR1 SGHTA and CDR2 FQGNSA. The CDR3 runs 11 residues. CDR3: CATSTFYGYTF. CDR3 coding DNA: TGTGCCACCTCGACCTTCTATGGCTACACCTTC. The full variable domain, with the rest looked up from reference TRBV7-2 and TRBJ1-2, is GAGVSQSPSNKVTEKGKDVELRCDPISGHTALYWYRQSLGQGLEFLIYFQGNSAPDKSGLPSDRFSAERTGGSVSTLTIQRTQQEDSAVYLCATSTFYGYTFGSGTRLTVV.

The chain is built from TRBV6-5 and TRBJ1-2; D remains unclear. Trimming left V 2 bases short and J 2 bases short, with 6 bases between. CDR3 size: 13 residues. Germline CDR1 is MNHEY and CDR2 is SVGAGI. The CDR3 DNA reads TGTGCCAGCAGTTACGGGCAGAACTATGGCTACACCTTC. Its protein is CASSYGQNYGYTF.

There are a few counts of this clone. The J gene is TRBJ1-1, the V gene TRBV6-5, with 7 bases fitting TRBD1. The CDR3 spans 12 residues. The germline V gene encodes CDR1 MNHEY and CDR2 SVGAGI. Unmatched junction bases numbered 9, after V lost 6 bases and J lost 11 bases. CDR3 nucleotide sequence: TGTGCCAGCAGCCCACCGACAGGGCAGGCTTTCTTT. Its translation is CASSPPTGQAFF.

The chain uses TRBV27 and TRBJ2-5, with a possible D match to TRBD2 (6 bases). Germline V gene data show CDR1 as MNHEY and CDR2 as SMNVEV (reference sequence). V lost 11 bases to trimming and J lost 3 bases, with 16 bases between them. The CDR3 length is 13 residues. The CDR3 here is CAAGQPGKETQYF. DNA of the CDR3: TGTGCCGCGGGGCAGCCGGGGAAAGAGACCCAGTACTTC.

Only one count was recorded for this clone. J is TRBJ2-1 and V is TRBV11-2; 9 bases map to TRBD2. Germline assignment: CDR1 SGHAT and CDR2 FQNNGV. V dropped 5 bases and J dropped 0; count of bases not matched to a gene: 11. The length of the CDR3 is 18 residues. The CDR3 is CASSLLSRGRDSYNEQFF. The CDR3 coding sequence is TGTGCCAGCAGCCTCCTAAGTCGCGGGAGGGACTCCTACAATGAGCAGTTCTTC.

This chain joins TRBV7-2 and TRBJ2-7; 7 bases align to TRBD2. The CDR3 totals 14 residues. Germline lookup yields CDR1 SGHTA and CDR2 FQGNSA. The junction had 3 bases not matched to a gene; V was cut back by 2 bases and J by 2 bases. The CDR3 nucleotides are TGTGCCAGCAGCTTAAGTGGGGGGGCCTACGAGCAGTACTTC. Translated: CASSLSGGAYEQYF. Together with reference TRBV7-2 and TRBJ2-7, the CDR3 gives the full variable domain: GAGVSQSPSNKVTEKGKDVELRCDPISGHTALYWYRQSLGQGLEFLIYFQGNSAPDKSGLPSDRFSAERTGGSVSTLTIQRTQQEDSAVYLCASSLSGGAYEQYFGPGTRLTVT.

The V and J genes are TRBV4-1 and TRBJ2-5, with 7 bases fitting TRBD1. CDR1 and CDR2 from the germline V gene are MGHRA and YSYEKL. This CDR3 has 15 residues. The V segment lost 4 bases and the J segment 2 bases; nucleotides outside the gene matches: 7. For the CDR3, the DNA is TGCGCCAGCAGCCCCCCCCCGGGACAGCAAGAGACCCAGTACTTC. Its protein product is CASSPPPGQQETQYF.

Here the CDR3 reads CASRIAGGWDTQYF. As DNA, the CDR3 is TGCGCCAGCAGGATAGCGGGGGGATGGGATACGCAGTATTTT. This chain uses TRBV5-1 with TRBJ2-3, with 10 bases matching TRBD2. With V trimmed by 5 bases and J by 6 bases, 6 bases remained unmatched. CDR3 size: 14 residues. Germline CDR1 and CDR2: SGHRS and YFSETQ.

The chain is built from TRBV30 and TRBJ1-4; D unresolved. The CDR3 has 12 amino acids. CDR1 is GTSNPN and CDR2 is SVGIG in the germline V gene (reference sequence). V gave up 3 bases and J gave up 7 bases, with 9 bases separating them. In DNA, the CDR3 is TGTGCCTGGAGGGCCGAAGGTGAAAAACTGTTTTTT. Protein: CAWRAEGEKLFF.

A remark on this clone: A junction end diverges from the germline sequence, so it may reflect a read error. The rearrangement joins TRBV6-5 to TRBJ2-5; D call uncertain. The germline CDR1 and CDR2 sequences are MNHEY and SVGAGI. There are 15 residues in the CDR3. CDR3 coding DNA: TGTGCCAGCAGCTACTCGCTAAGACCCCAAGAGACCCAGTACTTC. Translating it yields CASSYSLRPQETQYF.

The rearrangement links TRBV9 to TRBJ1-1, with TRBD1 matching over 9 bases. Germline CDR1 reads SGDLS; CDR2 reads YYNGEE. Trimming at V came to 0 bases and at J to 14 bases, leaving 8 bases not matched to a gene. The CDR3 consists of 13 residues. The CDR3 loop is CASSVAVDRGAFF. Here the CDR3 DNA reads TGTGCCAGCAGCGTAGCTGTCGACAGGGGGGCGTTCTTT.